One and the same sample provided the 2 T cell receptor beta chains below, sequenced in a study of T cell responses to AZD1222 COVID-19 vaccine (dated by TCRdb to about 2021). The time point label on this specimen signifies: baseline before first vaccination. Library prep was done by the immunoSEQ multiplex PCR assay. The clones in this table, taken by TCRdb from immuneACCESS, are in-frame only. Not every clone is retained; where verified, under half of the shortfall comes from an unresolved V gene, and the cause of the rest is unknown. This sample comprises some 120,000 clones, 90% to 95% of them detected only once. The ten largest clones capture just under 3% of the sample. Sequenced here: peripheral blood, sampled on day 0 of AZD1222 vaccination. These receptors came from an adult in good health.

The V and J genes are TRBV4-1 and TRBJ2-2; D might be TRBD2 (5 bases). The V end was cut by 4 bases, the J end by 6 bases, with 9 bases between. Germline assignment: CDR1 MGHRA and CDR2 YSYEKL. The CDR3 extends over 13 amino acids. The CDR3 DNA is TGCGCCAGCAGCCCGGGGTCCCCCGGGGAGCTGTTTTTT. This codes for CASSPGSPGELFF.

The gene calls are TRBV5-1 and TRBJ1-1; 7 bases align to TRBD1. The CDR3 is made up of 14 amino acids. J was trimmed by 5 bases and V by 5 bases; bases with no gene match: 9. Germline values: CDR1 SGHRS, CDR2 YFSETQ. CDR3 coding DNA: TGCGCCAGCAGTTCGCTCCAGGGGGGGACTGAAGCTTTCTTT. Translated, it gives CASSSLQGGTEAFF.